This T cell receptor beta chain was obtained from a study of T cells after posttransplantation cyclophosphamide. Germline V lookup: CDR1 LNHNV, CDR2 YYDKDF (reference sequence). The CDR3 totals 16 residues. The V segment lost 1 base and the J segment 7 bases; nucleotides outside the gene matches: 7. TCRdb keeps only in-frame clones here, not all; method: immunoSEQ multiplex PCR. The sample has some 64,000 clones; 85% to 95% are singletons. This rearrangement joins TRBV15 to TRBJ1-4; 9 bases are shared with TRBD1. The sample comprised PBMCs. The sequence was collected from a young woman in good health and a related stem cell transplant donor. CDR3 sequence (DNA): TGTGCCACCAGCAGAGTAGCCGGGACAGGGTTTGAAAAACTGTTTTTT. Its protein product is CATSRVAGTGFEKLFF.